This T cell receptor beta chain derives from a study of CD8+ T cells in alopecia areata. With 2 bases removed from V and 5 bases from J, the gap between germline ends came to 13 bases. In germline, CDR1 is SGHRS, CDR2 YFSETQ. The CDR3 has 14 residues. This clone was seen a few times. Following extraction, RNA underwent reverse transcription to cDNA, which served as the sequencing template. Some clones are missing from TCRdb's copy, which holds only in-frame ones; the method was immunoSEQ multiplex PCR. This table has 130,000 to 150,000 clones, about 51% appearing once. The rearrangement joins TRBV5-1 to TRBJ2-5; D not resolved. The sequence came from a human donor with alopecia areata. The sequencing here drew on CD4+ T cells sorted from blood, taken at week 0. CDR3: CASSFNSRRETQYF. In DNA, the CDR3 is TGCGCCAGCAGCTTCAATAGTAGGCGGGAGACCCAGTACTTC.